This T cell receptor beta chain is from a study of CD8+ T cells in alopecia areata. For this clone: No antigen is known for it.

General study points: Normal-skin resident alphabeta T cells also appear among scalp sample sequences. TCRs were shared less clearly across patients than in mice, possibly for HLA-related reasons.

Sequencing used cDNA as its template, made by extracting RNA and reverse transcribing it. This table comes from immunoSEQ multiplex PCR, and its TCRdb copy is limited to in-frame clones, with some not included. In the table there are 150,000 to 200,000 clones, about 63% of which are singletons. Alopecia areata patients had lesional scalp punch biopsies and peripheral blood taken from them. Trimming pared 2 bases from V and 3 bases from J, leaving 11 bases between. The CDR3 length is 14 residues. Germline CDR1 and CDR2: SGDLS and YYNGEE. This TCR was sampled from a human donor with alopecia areata. Specimen: CD4+ T cells sorted from blood, collected at week 0. The rearrangement joins TRBV9 to TRBJ1-1; a possible D gene is TRBD1 (5 bases). The CDR3 region is CASSVREWDTEAFF. Written as DNA, the CDR3 is TGTGCCAGCAGCGTCAGGGAATGGGACACTGAAGCTTTCTTT.